The source of this TCR beta chain is a study of blood T cell repertoires in COVID-19. For the study at large: Acute-phase and convalescent COVID-19 samples originated in the United States, Italy and Spain. Sources were T cells, B-cell-depleted T cells, or PBMCs; the material itself was cDNA or gDNA.

In the original processing: Amplification with reference gene primers provided the estimates of nucleated cell counts. The repertoire was sequenced with immunoSEQ multiplex PCR; TCRdb's copy has only in-frame clones and lacks some. Clone size and the V and J calls come from that table; the DNA yielded D and trimming. The table records over 200,000 clones, about nine tenths of them present only once. CDR3 length equals 14 residues. From germline, CDR1 is MDHEN and CDR2 SYDVKM. Between the trimmed V and J ends, which lost 8 bases and 3 bases, there was a span of 16 bases. Recruited during active infection, patients (from Seattle) were subsequently followed longitudinally.

The chain is built from TRBV28 and TRBJ1-1; no clear D. Source material: peripheral blood. This receptor was obtained from a man aged 50 to 59 with COVID-19, enrolled during active disease. The CDR3 DNA follows: TGTGCCAGCGCCCTGCCCGACTTTTACACTGAAGCTTTCTTT. Amino acid sequence: CASALPDFYTEAFF.